The T cell receptor beta chain described here comes from a study of blood T cell repertoires in COVID-19. The participants were between roughly 18 and 89 years old and came from 20 to 30 US areas. Assignments of participants to cohorts depended upon their own reported clinical history. Two negative PCRs, clearance, or symptom resolution were required of recovered Cohort 3 donors. This clone was counted once. Repertoires were generated with immunoSEQ multiplex PCR, while TCRdb's copy carries only in-frame clones and drops some. Here the sample spans over 150,000 clones, about nine tenths being singletons. The CDR3 is 18 residues long.

The specimen was PBMCs or T cells enriched from blood (not recorded which). This chain joins TRBV21-1 and TRBJ2-3; the table's D call, TRBD2, has no DNA check behind it. TRBV21-1 is a documented pseudogene. The clonotype originates from a young woman who had recovered from COVID-19. The CDR3 reads CASSNWAASGRVVDTQYF. The CDR3 DNA reads TGTGCCAGCAGCAATTGGGCGGCTAGCGGGAGAGTTGTGGATACGCAGTATTTT.